The rows below give T cell receptor beta chains drawn from one sample of a study of blood T cell repertoires in COVID-19. Method: immunoSEQ multiplex PCR; TCRdb's copy keeps in-frame clones and lacks some. The sample consists of some 240,000 clones, nearly 90% of them appearing once. Sequencing used peripheral blood. These receptors all come from an older woman with COVID-19, enrolled during active disease. The CDR3 runs from the conserved cysteine through the conserved F or W. A D gene is named only where the DNA matches it firmly. Clone size is shown for a subset of rows, as once, few, many or a class of expanded clone.

V	J	size	D	DNA	CDR3
TRBV19	TRBJ2-3	.	.	TGTGCCAGTAAGGGGTTGTCGAGCACAGATACGCAGTATTTT	CASKGLSSTDTQYF
TRBV2	TRBJ2-7	few	.	TGTGCCAGCGTGAGTGGGACAAATCGCTACGAGCAGTACTTC	CASVSGTNRYEQYF
TRBV5-8	TRBJ1-4	.	.	TGTGCCAGCAGCTCTACGGGAGGCCTTGGCGGACTGTTTTTT	CASSSTGGLGGLFF
TRBV5-4	TRBJ1-1	.	.	TGTGCCAGCAGCTTGGAAGCGGGCACAGACACTGAAGCTTTCTTT	CASSLEAGTDTEAFF
TRBV18	TRBJ1-2	few	.	TGTGCCAGCTTCCAGATCCCTGGGGGCGAAGTCTATGGCTACACCTTC	CASFQIPGGEVYGYTF
TRBV29-1	TRBJ2-3	.	.	TGCAGCGTAAACAGGGAAGCAGATACGCAGTATTTT	CSVNREADTQYF
TRBV9	TRBJ2-2	.	.	TGTGCCAGCAGCTGGTCCGGAGGGGCCGGGGAGCTGTTTTTT	CASSWSGGAGELFF
TRBV5-4	TRBJ1-2	.	TRBD1	TGTGCCAGCAGCATGTGGGGGGGACAGGGGGCGGTCTATGGCTACACCTTC	CASSMWGGQGAVYGYTF
TRBV11-1	TRBJ1-1	.	.	TGTGCCAGCAGCTTAAGGGGGGGTATGAACACTGAAGCTTTCTTT	CASSLRGGMNTEAFF
TRBV5-4	TRBJ1-6	.	.	TGTGCCAGCAGCCCCGGGAGCTCCTATAATTCACCCCTCCACTTT	CASSPGSSYNSPLHF
TRBV7-9	TRBJ1-1	.	.	TGTGCCAGCAGCTCCCCCGGGGACACTGAAGCTTTCTTT	CASSSPGDTEAFF
TRBV4-3	TRBJ1-4	.	.	TGCGCCAGCAGCCAGAGCCACAGGGTTGAAAAACTGTTTTTT	CASSQSHRVEKLFF
TRBV7-9	TRBJ2-2	.	TRBD2	TGTGCCAGCAGCCTTACACTAGCGGGCACCGGGGAGCTGTTTTTT	CASSLTLAGTGELFF
TRBV10-3	TRBJ1-2	few	.	TGTGCCATCAGTGATTCCCAGGGAAGCTATGGCTACACCTTC	CAISDSQGSYGYTF
TRBV11-3	TRBJ2-1	.	.	TGTGCCAGCAGCCACACAGGGTACTTTGAGCAGTTCTTC	CASSHTGYFEQFF
TRBV5-1	TRBJ1-1	.	.	TGCGCCAGCAGTACCCAGGGGTCAAGTTTCACTGAAGCTTTCTTT	CASSTQGSSFTEAFF
TRBV6-5	TRBJ1-1	.	.	TGTGCCAGCAGACAGGGAGAGGGCTTGAACACTGAAGCTTTCTTT	CASRQGEGLNTEAFF
TRBV6-1	TRBJ1-1	.	.	TGTGCCAGCAGTGACGGGGGATGGGATGAAGCTTTCTTT	CASSDGGWDEAFF
TRBV5-4	TRBJ2-1	.	TRBD2	TGTGCCAGCAGCTTTAAGCCCGGGACTAGCGCTGAGCAGTTCTTC	CASSFKPGTSAEQFF
TRBV11-2	TRBJ1-3	.	.	TGTGCCAGCAGCCTTGCGGGGGGCACCATATATTTT	CASSLAGGTIYF
TRBV7-2	TRBJ2-7	.	.	TGTGCCAGCAGCTCTAGTGCCGACTACGAGCAGTACTTC	CASSSSADYEQYF
TRBV12-5	TRBJ2-1	.	.	TGTGCTAGTGGTTTGGCAGACAGAAATGAGCAGTTCTTC	CASGLADRNEQFF
TRBV6-5	TRBJ1-4	.	.	TGTGCCAGCAGTTACTCGACGGGAGGAAAACTGTTTTTT	CASSYSTGGKLFF
TRBV10-3	TRBJ1-1	.	TRBD1	TGTGCCATCAGTGAGTCATCGGCAGGGGGTATCACTGAAGCTTTCTTT	CAISESSAGGITEAFF
TRBV19	TRBJ1-1	.	TRBD1	TGTGCCAGTAGTAGACAGGGAATGAACACTGAAGCTTTCTTT	CASSRQGMNTEAFF
TRBV7-9	TRBJ1-1	.	TRBD1	TGTGCCAGCATCCCCCTCCAAGGGGGCAGTGGCCGGAACACTGAAGCTTTCTTT	CASIPLQGGSGRNTEAFF
TRBV5-6	TRBJ2-7	.	.	TGTGCCAGCAGCTCTAGCTACGAGCAGTACTTC	CASSSSYEQYF
TRBV9	TRBJ2-1	.	TRBD2	TGTGCCAGCAGCGGAGGACTAGCGGGGGAGAATGAGCAGTTCTTC	CASSGGLAGENEQFF
TRBV7-9	TRBJ1-1	.	.	TGTGCCAGCAGCTTTAGTGCAGGGGTGAGCACTGAAGCTTTCTTT	CASSFSAGVSTEAFF
TRBV18	TRBJ1-5	few	.	TGTGCCAGCTCACCACGAGTCATAAATCAGCCCCAGCATTTT	CASSPRVINQPQHF
TRBV5-6	TRBJ2-2	.	.	TGTGCCAGCAGCTTGGATCCCTTCGGGGAGTATCCCGGGGAGCTGTTTTTT	CASSLDPFGEYPGELFF
TRBV6-5	TRBJ1-1	.	.	TGTGCCAGCAGTTACGGAGGAGGGGTTGGCACTGAAGCTTTCTTT	CASSYGGGVGTEAFF
TRBV28	TRBJ2-1	.	.	TGTGCCAGCAGACCTATTACACAGGGAAGTGAGCAGTTCTTC	CASRPITQGSEQFF
TRBV5-1	TRBJ1-4	.	.	TGCGCCAGCAGCTTGACGGTTGGTGAAAAACTGTTTTTT	CASSLTVGEKLFF
TRBV12-5	TRBJ2-2	.	.	TGTGCTAGTGGTTTGACAAACCAGGGAACCGGGGAGCTGTTTTTT	CASGLTNQGTGELFF
TRBV5-4	TRBJ2-1	.	TRBD2	TGTGCCAGCAGTCCAGCGGGGGGGCTTAATGAGCAGTTCTTC	CASSPAGGLNEQFF
TRBV3-1/TRBV3-2	TRBJ1-2	.	.	TGTGCCAGCAGCCAAGTTGTAGAAAACTATGGCTACACCTTC	CASSQVVENYGYTF
TRBV7-9	TRBJ1-5	once	.	TGTGCCAGCAGCCGACAGAACCAGCCCCAGCATTTT	CASSRQNQPQHF
TRBV20-1	TRBJ2-1	.	.	TGCAGTGCTATCGAAGGAGTTGAGCAGTTCTTC	CSAIEGVEQFF
TRBV7-8	TRBJ1-1	.	.	TGTGCCAGCAGCTTAGCTGGAGCGGTTAACACTGAAGCTTTCTTT	CASSLAGAVNTEAFF
TRBV27	TRBJ2-2	.	TRBD1	TGTGCCAGCAGTTTTGGTACAGGGGTAAACACCGGGGAGCTGTTTTTT	CASSFGTGVNTGELFF